This T cell receptor beta chain was recovered during a study of tumor and adjacent non-tumor tissue in lung cancer. Study-wide background: Each sample yielded 3.9 million or so productive TCRbeta reads on average.

The library came from three nested PCR rounds adapted from ARM-PCR protocols. MiXCR was run by TCRdb on the multiplex PCR reads, yielding one entry per CDR3 protein. The sample consists of about 110,000 distinct CDR3 sequences, approximately 80% of them appearing once. RNA was extracted from bulk tissue without any cell sorting. Trimming cost V 6 bases and J 9 bases, with 17 bases left between them. CDR3 length: 13 amino acids. Sequenced material: lung tumor tissue. This TCR derives from a man aged 65 to 79 with non-small cell lung cancer. The chain employs TRBV12-3 or TRBV12-4 and TRBJ1-1, with a tentative D call TRBD1 (5 bases). The CDR3 nucleotides read TGTGCCAGCAGCTTTCAGGACACGCAGAAAGCTTTCTTT. Translation: CASSFQDTQKAFF.